This TCR beta chain was identified during a study of cytomegalovirus exposure and HLA in healthy donors. Overall study results and limits: Apparent HLA restriction characterized most CMV-associated TCR beta chains in a later analysis. The study had only CMV serostatus as immune exposure information.

Primers included in the PCR were 60 Vbeta and 13 Jbeta primers. Profiled with immunoSEQ multiplex PCR; TCRdb holds only in-frame clones, not every one. This table holds about 140,000 clones, approximately 80% found once. Details on this clone: Its matching antigen is unknown.

The sequence came from a female donor in good health and CMV-seronegative. Sequencing was done on a sample of PBMCs.

The CDR3 nucleotides are TGTGCCAGCAGCTGGCATACAGATACGCAGTATTTT. It translates to CASSWHTDTQYF. The rearrangement uses TRBV7-8 and TRBJ2-3; D remains unclear. Trimming took off 4 bases at V and 3 bases at J, with 5 bases between the two ends. Germline values: CDR1 SGHVS, CDR2 FQNEAQ. This CDR3 is 12 amino acids long.